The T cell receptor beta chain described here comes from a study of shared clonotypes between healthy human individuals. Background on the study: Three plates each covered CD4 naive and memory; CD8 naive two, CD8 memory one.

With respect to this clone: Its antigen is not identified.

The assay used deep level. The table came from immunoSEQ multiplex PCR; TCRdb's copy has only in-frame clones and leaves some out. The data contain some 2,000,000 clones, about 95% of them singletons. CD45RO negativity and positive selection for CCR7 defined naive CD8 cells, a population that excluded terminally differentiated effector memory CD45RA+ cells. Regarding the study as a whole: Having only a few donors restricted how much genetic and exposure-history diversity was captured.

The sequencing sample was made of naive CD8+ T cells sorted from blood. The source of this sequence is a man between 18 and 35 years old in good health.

CDR3 sequence: CASRHWGSGDGMPQHF. The CDR3 nucleotides read TGCGCCAGCAGGCATTGGGGGAGTGGGGATGGTATGCCCCAGCATTTT. The chain is built from TRBV23-1 and TRBJ1-5, with D maybe TRBD1 (5 bases). TRBV23-1 is assigned to the ORF class and has an uncertain function. This CDR3 is built from 16 residues. The ends were cut back, 6 bases at V and 9 bases at J, with 24 bases in the middle.